This record concerns one T cell receptor (beta chain) sequence. The sample holds many counts of this clonotype. Its antigen specificity is not known. Base qualities are not recorded, but no much larger clone differs from it by a single base. The library came from multiplex PCR. This sample was sequenced with an Illumina HiSeq 4000. CDR3 regions were amplified by Arm-PCR with iRepertoire HTBI primers to construct TCR beta libraries. Before sequencing, the PCR products underwent gel purification. Concerning the study's data processing: Across samples, 55 to 80 TRBV and 14 TRBJ segments were identified and used for gene usage analysis of CDR3 amino acid clonotypes. Filtered high-quality paired reads were merged into contigs using COPE and FqMerger. BLAST was used to align contigs to IMGT TRBV, TRBD and TRBJ reference genes, with CDR3 defined following IMGT. Highly expanded clones were defined as clonotypes with a frequency above 0.1%. Shannon entropy served as the measure of repertoire diversity, while the Gini coefficient captured V-J evenness. A clonotype found in more than one individual was treated as public. TCRdb itself trimmed the public reads at Q25 with fastp, ran MiXCR and retained productive beta chains. Entries that share a CDR3 protein sequence are merged under the most common genes and DNA. The V and J calls were not made by the authors but by TCRdb's processing. The sample records roughly 610,000 distinct CDR3 sequences, around 17% of which are singletons. Of the sample, around 18% falls within the top ten clones.

CDR3 length: 13 amino acids, cysteine to phenylalanine. Of the read, only the CDR3 DNA is kept; its 39 bases are in frame from base 1. The germline V gene (reference sequence) yields SEHNR for CDR1 and FQNEAQ for CDR2. V lost 6 bases and J lost 2 bases; the stretch between them is 10 bases long. This sample was taken from a study of regulatory T cells in long-lasting Graves disease (dated by TCRdb to about 2021). Background for the entire study: Newly diagnosed Graves' disease patients had taken antithyroid drugs for less than 3 months. Persistent Graves' disease patients were compared with newly diagnosed Graves' disease patients by peripheral blood TCR sequencing and RNA sequencing. The study was registered as a clinical trial and conducted in China. A total of approximately 35 samples were covered by TCR sequencing, comprising around 13 persistent and around 20 newly diagnosed Graves' disease patients.

Study-wide conclusions, independent of this receptor: Persistent Graves' disease patients showed lower TCR Shannon entropy and fewer highly expanded clones than newly diagnosed patients, suggesting clonal expansion. The study examined only peripheral blood because the primary lesion, thyroid tissue, could not be accessed. Persistent disease showed preferential use of TRBV28, TRBJ1-2 and TRBJ2-5, whereas newly diagnosed disease favored TRBV20-1 and TRBJ2-1. Sequencing and analysis were limited to the TCR beta chain. Persistent patients shared more public clonotypes among themselves (around 2,700) than newly diagnosed patients did (approximately 900). The authors noted that the small sample size was a limitation that may lower accuracy.

Taken with the paper, the label for time point translates to: newly diagnosed GD, antithyroid drugs for less than 3 months. RNA was extracted from PBMCs in TRIzol for both TCR sequencing and RNA sequencing. Graves' disease was diagnosed according to American Thyroid Association guidelines. The patients came from an endocrinology department in Xi'an, China. Each patient gave approximately 10 milliliters of peripheral blood, collected in an EDTA anticoagulant tube. Ficoll Paque Plus density gradient separation was used to isolate PBMCs, and no further T cell sorting was performed. RNA quality was checked with an Agilent 2100 Bioanalyzer and agarose gel, and concentration with a NanoDrop 2000. These records were also assigned to another study, of T cells in Graves' hyperthyroidism and ophthalmopathy. As described in the second report: Stable Graves' hyperthyroidism was defined as no progression to ophthalmopathy during 18 months of follow-up. Hyperthyroidism patients were aged 18 to 65 years and newly diagnosed, with disease duration of less than 2 months. The study excluded patients with uncontrolled infections, other autoimmune diseases, pregnancy or lactation. Diagnoses relied on clinical symptoms, serum thyroxine and TRAb, thyroid ultrasound and orbital computed tomography. A first-round RT-PCR of the TCR CDR3 used the HTBI primer set with the Qiagen OneStep RT-PCR kit. Most expanded thyroid clonotypes (frequency above 0.001) were also detected in blood, suggesting blood repertoires may reflect thyroid immune responses. In cross-validation, a model built on a 13 V-J signature told ophthalmopathy apart from stable hyperthyroidism with less than 90% sensitivity and roughly 82% specificity, and in testing the same model reached 80%/75%. In validation, the model predicted progression to ophthalmopathy with roughly 70% sensitivity and less than 80% specificity, a median of 6.5 months before onset. A discovery cohort of about a hundred patients, about 40 with Graves' ophthalmopathy and approximately 57 with stable Graves' hyperthyroidism, was used to find distinguishing TCR V-J signatures. Prospective prediction of ophthalmopathy was tested in an independent validation cohort of 18 hyperthyroidism patients and approximately 17 patients who later progressed to ophthalmopathy. The approximately 100 discovery patients were randomly divided into training and test sets at a 7:3 ratio. In about 6 Graves' hyperthyroidism patients, the study also compared T-cell repertoires from thyroid tissue with T-cell repertoires from blood. After blood sampling, hyperthyroidism patients were treated with methimazole at a starting dose of 30 mg daily, and ophthalmopathy patients were treated with high-dose intravenous methylprednisolone. Libraries were constructed in a second round of multiplex PCR, after which size selection and purification were performed. The libraries were sequenced on an Illumina HiSeq2000 using paired-end 100 bp reads. SOAPnuke was used to process the raw data, with reads discarded if the reads contained adapters or uncalled bases, had a mean Phred below 15, or lacked an exact constant-primer or identifier match. High-quality paired reads were merged using COPE v1.2.5, and each unique nucleotide sequence was defined as a clonotype. MiTCR v1.1 was used to align clonotypes to the IMGT TRBV, TRBD and TRBJ reference segments. Analysis was restricted to V-J combinations with a frequency above 0.0001, which covered over 98% of repertoires. The TCS score was defined as the ratio of F50 (clonal expansion) to E x V (chaos), calculated using BLOSUM62-based TCRdist between CDR3 peptides within each V-J. Welch's t-statistics and random forest reduced fewer than 550 V-J features to 10 to 15, which were used in a naive Bayes classifier (R e1071). Sample size was not statistically predetermined, and blinding of investigators to group allocation was not performed. TCR Vbeta CDR3 sequencing of 120 to 150 peripheral blood samples (around 45 ophthalmopathy, 75 or so hyperthyroidism and around 17 progressor patients) is reported in the paper.

In this chain, TRBV7-9 is recombined with TRBJ1-1, with TRBD1 perhaps the D gene, on 6 matching bases. The receptor was derived from a woman aged 25 to 39 with Graves disease. Donor details come from another sample of the same person, matched by shared clones. This specimen was peripheral blood mononuclear cells (PBMCs), taken at new diagnosis, from a patient treated with antithyroid drugs. The DNA sequence is TGTGCCAGCAGTTCCAGGGGAAACACTGAAGCTTTCTTT. Its protein reads: CASSSRGNTEAFF.